This T cell receptor (beta chain) comes out of a study of CD8 T cells in ankylosing spondylitis. Via MiXCR, TCRdb re-called the 5' RACE reads, giving one row per CDR3 protein. Of some 150,000 distinct CDR3 sequences listed, approximately 48% are singletons. Study-wide results and limits: Researchers reportedly found disease-linked clones significantly enriched in matched ankylosing spondylitis synovial fluid. Several of the motif variants were reported before in synovial fluid and blood from reactive arthritis. A CD8+ phenotype characterized the disease-linked clones, which were relatively rare in peripheral blood.

V lost 5 bases, J lost 2 bases, and 16 bases lay in between. The CDR3 length is 14 residues. The germline V gene encodes CDR1 DFQATT and CDR2 SNEGSKA (reference sequence). This clonotype was picked up a small number of times. The antigen is not known. The specimen was synovial fluid, either unsorted or a sorted T cell fraction (not recorded which). The sequence derives from a male donor with ankylosing spondylitis. This chain uses TRBV20-1 with TRBJ2-7; D gene unclear. The CDR3, as DNA: TGCAGTGCTCCTTATGGTGGGAAAGCCTACGAGCAGTACTTC. Translated: CSAPYGGKAYEQYF.